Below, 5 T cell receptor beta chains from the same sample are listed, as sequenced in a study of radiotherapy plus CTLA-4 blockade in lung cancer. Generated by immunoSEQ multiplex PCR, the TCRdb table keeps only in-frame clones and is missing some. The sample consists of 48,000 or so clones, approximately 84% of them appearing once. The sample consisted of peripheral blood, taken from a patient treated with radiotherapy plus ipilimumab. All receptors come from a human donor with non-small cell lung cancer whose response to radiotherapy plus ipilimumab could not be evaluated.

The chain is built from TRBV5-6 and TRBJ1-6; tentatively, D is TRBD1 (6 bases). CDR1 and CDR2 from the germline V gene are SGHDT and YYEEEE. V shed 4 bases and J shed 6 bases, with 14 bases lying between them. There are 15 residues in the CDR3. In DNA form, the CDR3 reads TGTGCCAGCAGCCTAGAACAAGGGGGTAATTCACCCCTCCACTTT. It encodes CASSLEQGGNSPLHF.

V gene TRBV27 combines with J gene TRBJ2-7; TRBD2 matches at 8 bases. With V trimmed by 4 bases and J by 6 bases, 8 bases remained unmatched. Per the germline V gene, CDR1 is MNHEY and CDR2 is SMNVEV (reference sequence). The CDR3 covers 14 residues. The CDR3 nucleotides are TGTGCCAGCAGTTCTCGGGAGGGTCTCTCCGAGCAGTACTTC. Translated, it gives CASSSREGLSEQYF.

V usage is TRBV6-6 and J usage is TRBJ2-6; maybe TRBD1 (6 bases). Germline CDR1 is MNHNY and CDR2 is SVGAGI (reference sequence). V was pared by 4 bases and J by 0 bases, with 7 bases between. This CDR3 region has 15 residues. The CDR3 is CASSSGDSGANVLTF. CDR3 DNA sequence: TGTGCCAGCAGTTCAGGGGACTCTGGGGCCAACGTCCTGACTTTC.

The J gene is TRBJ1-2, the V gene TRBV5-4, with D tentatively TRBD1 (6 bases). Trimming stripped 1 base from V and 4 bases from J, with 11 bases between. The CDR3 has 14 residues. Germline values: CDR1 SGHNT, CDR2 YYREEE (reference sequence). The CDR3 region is CASSLTGSIYGYTF. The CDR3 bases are TGTGCCAGCAGCTTGACAGGGTCCATCTATGGCTACACCTTC.

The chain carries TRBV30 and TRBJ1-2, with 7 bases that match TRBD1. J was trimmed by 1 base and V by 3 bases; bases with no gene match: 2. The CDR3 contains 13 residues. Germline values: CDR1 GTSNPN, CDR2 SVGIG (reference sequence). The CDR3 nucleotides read TGTGCCTGGAGCTGGGACAGTAACTATGGCTACACCTTC. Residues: CAWSWDSNYGYTF.